A selection of T cell receptor beta chains follows, all from one sample in a study of T cell repertoires in cytomegalovirus infection. TCRdb reprocessed the reads via MiXCR and lists one record per CDR3 protein. Of 120,000 to 150,000 distinct CDR3 sequences listed, about 6.5% are singletons. Specimen: PBMCs. All receptors come from a human donor in good health (CMV status not recorded). Some clones in this sample may be carry-over from other donors' samples. CDR3s include the opening cysteine and the closing phenylalanine or tryptophan. A D gene is named only where the DNA matches it firmly. The size of a clone is reported for some rows only, either as once, few or many, or as a class for expanded clones.

j_call cdr3_length v_call d_call clone_size cdr3_aa cdr3_nt
TRBJ1-1 16 TRBV15 . few CATSRDTGVENTEAFF TGTGCCACCAGCAGAGATACCGGTGTGGAGAACACTGAAGCTTTCTTT
TRBJ1-4 11 TRBV29-1 . . CSASLGEKLFF TGCAGCGCTTCTCTGGGGGAAAAACTGTTTTTT
TRBJ1-1 16 TRBV7-6 TRBD1 many CASSLGTGRANTEAFF TGTGCCAGCAGCTTAGGGACAGGGAGAGCAAACACTGAAGCTTTCTTT
TRBJ2-3 15 TRBV7-8 . many CASSLDSGSGGTQYF TGTGCCAGCAGCTTAGATTCCGGTTCCGGGGGTACGCAGTATTTT
TRBJ2-4 16 TRBV5-1 TRBD1 many CASSRTGYNSRNIQYF TGCGCCAGCAGCCGGACAGGGTACAATTCCAGGAACATTCAGTACTTC
TRBJ2-1 17 TRBV7-2 TRBD2 many CANSLVPGTSENNEQFF TGTGCCAACAGCTTAGTGCCTGGGACTAGCGAAAATAATGAGCAGTTCTTC
TRBJ2-5 14 TRBV7-3 . . CASSYSGAGETQYF TGTGCCAGCAGCTATTCGGGGGCGGGGGAGACCCAGTACTTC
TRBJ1-1 13 TRBV6-2/TRBV6-3 . few CASSFYRDTEAFF TGTGCCAGCAGTTTTTACAGGGACACTGAAGCTTTCTTT
TRBJ2-5 17 TRBV6-1 TRBD1 many CASSSGTGTLGQETQYF TGTGCCAGCAGTTCCGGGACAGGGACATTGGGCCAAGAGACCCAGTACTTC
TRBJ2-1 19 TRBV7-8 . many CASSLDRGWSGGSYNEQFF TGTGCCAGCAGCTTAGACAGGGGTTGGAGCGGGGGTTCCTACAATGAGCAGTTCTTC
TRBJ2-3 16 TRBV7-3 TRBD2 many CASSLALRGGSDTQYF TGTGCCAGCAGCTTAGCCCTTCGGGGGGGGTCAGATACGCAGTATTTT
TRBJ2-7 14 TRBV7-2 . many CASSLRRRGYEQYF TGTGCCAGCAGCCTCCGCCGCAGGGGCTACGAGCAGTACTTC
TRBJ2-7 15 TRBV28 . . CASSPTGRAPYEQYF TGTGCCAGCAGTCCGACGGGACGAGCCCCCTACGAGCAGTACTTC
TRBJ2-1 14 TRBV7-8 . many CASSLNRGAGEQFF TGTGCCAGCAGCTTAAATCGGGGGGCTGGCGAGCAGTTCTTC
TRBJ1-3 17 TRBV11-2 . . CASSYIRDQIYGNTIYF TGTGCCAGCAGCTACATCCGGGACCAGATCTATGGAAACACCATATATTTT
TRBJ2-3 18 TRBV20-1 TRBD1 many CSAGGQGTTFGGTDTQYF TGCAGTGCTGGGGGACAGGGGACAACCTTTGGGGGCACAGATACGCAGTATTTT
TRBJ2-6 19 TRBV5-1 . . CASSHAPGRKSSGANVLTF TGCGCCAGCAGCCACGCACCGGGCCGTAAGAGCTCTGGGGCCAACGTCCTGACTTTC
TRBJ1-1 13 TRBV28 TRBD1 many CASRPTGRTEAFF TGTGCCAGCAGACCGACAGGGAGAACTGAAGCTTTCTTT